This T cell receptor (beta chain) was retrieved from a study of T-cell memory formation after mild COVID-19. At the level of the study: In these data, TCR clusters were largely donor specific.

General study findings and limits: Pre-infection memory contained some responding clones, which suggested that cross-reactive memory had joined. Clones contracting day 15 to 85 were balanced CD4/CD8; later expanders leaned CD4+.

This clonotype was counted only a few times. Its antigen is undetermined. TCRdb ran MiXCR on the 5' RACE reads and lists one entry per CDR3 protein. This sample carries more than 350,000 distinct CDR3 sequences, around a sixth of them seen once, and the ten largest clones take about 22%. The CDR3 spans 11 residues. The germline V and J ends were trimmed by 7 bases and 8 bases, with 11 bases remaining between them. The receptor's source is a man aged 18-30 years who had mild COVID-19 (a few samples of this study predate the infection). Cell type and time point are not known. The sample was PBMCs or a T cell subset sorted from them (not recorded which). This chain connects TRBV12-3 or TRBV12-4 to TRBJ1-2; perhaps TRBD1 as D (6 bases). The CDR3 loop reads CASTRGIGYTF. CDR3 bases: TGTGCCAGCACGAGGGGGATCGGCTACACCTTC.